The clone carrying this T cell receptor beta chain has more than one count but fewer than ten. The record originates from a study of shared T cell receptors in the human thymus. Clones were read by immunoSEQ multiplex PCR, and TCRdb kept only the in-frame ones, dropping some. The data hold roughly 500,000 clones, with 70% to 80% observed a single time. CDR3 length: 14 residues. These sequences were also reported in another study, on human thymus T cells. That publication notes: Corrective cardiac surgery supplied the resected thymus tissue. Within thymic and blood repertoires, V and J gene usage appeared to be biased.

This chain links TRBV21-1 with TRBJ2-5; the table's TRBD1 call for D was not verified on the DNA. TRBV21-1 has pseudogene status. The sequencing sample was made of thymocytes. The receptor's source is a boy under two years old with a congenital heart defect. The CDR3 nucleotides read TGTGCCAGCAGCAAAGTCGAGACACTGGAGACCCAGTACTTC. Translated, it gives CASSKVETLETQYF.